The source of this T cell receptor beta chain is a study of cytomegalovirus exposure and HLA in healthy donors. About the study: The use of the same platform for the approximately 110 validation repertoires and the roughly 730 first-cohort repertoires was reported by a later analysis. Findings and caveats of the study: According to a subsequent analysis, TCR clusters from the first cohort were inclined to appear together in the 100 to 150 validation repertoires. There were 150 to 200 TCR beta chains listed as cytomegalovirus-associated.

Clones were sequenced by immunoSEQ multiplex PCR, and TCRdb holds only the in-frame ones, with some missing. The sample holds approximately 240,000 clones, under 95% seen once. Regarding this clone: Its antigen is undetermined.

Separate from the approximately 720-subject first cohort was the approximately 130-subject validation cohort, to which the donors belonged. V shed 9 bases and J 7 bases; nucleotides not matched to a gene: 8. From germline, CDR1 is MNHNS and CDR2 SASEGT. The CDR3 is made up of 13 amino acids. This rearrangement joins TRBV6-1 to TRBJ2-1; TRBD2 agrees at 8 bases. The sequenced sample was PBMCs. The TCR was taken from a woman aged 18-29 years in good health and CMV-seronegative. CDR3 region: CASDQRERNEQFF. CDR3 DNA: TGTGCCAGTGACCAGCGGGAGAGGAATGAGCAGTTCTTC.